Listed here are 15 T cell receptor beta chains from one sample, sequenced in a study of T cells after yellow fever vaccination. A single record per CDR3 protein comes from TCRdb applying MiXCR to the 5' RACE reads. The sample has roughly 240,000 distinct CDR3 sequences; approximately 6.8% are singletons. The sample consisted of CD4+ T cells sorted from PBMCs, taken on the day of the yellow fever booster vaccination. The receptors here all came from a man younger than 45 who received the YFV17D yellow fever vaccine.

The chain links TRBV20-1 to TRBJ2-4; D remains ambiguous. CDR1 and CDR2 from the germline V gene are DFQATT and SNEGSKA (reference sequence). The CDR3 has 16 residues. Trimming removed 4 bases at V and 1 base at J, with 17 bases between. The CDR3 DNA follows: TGCAGTGCTACCATGCTCGCCGGTCTGGCCAAAAACATTCAGTACTTC. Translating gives CSATMLAGLAKNIQYF.

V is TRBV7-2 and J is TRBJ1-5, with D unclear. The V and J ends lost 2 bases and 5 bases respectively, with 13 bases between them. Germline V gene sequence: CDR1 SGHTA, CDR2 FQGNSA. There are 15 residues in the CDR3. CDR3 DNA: TGTGCCAGCAGCTTACTGGACGGCACAGATCAGCCCCAGCATTTT. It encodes CASSLLDGTDQPQHF.

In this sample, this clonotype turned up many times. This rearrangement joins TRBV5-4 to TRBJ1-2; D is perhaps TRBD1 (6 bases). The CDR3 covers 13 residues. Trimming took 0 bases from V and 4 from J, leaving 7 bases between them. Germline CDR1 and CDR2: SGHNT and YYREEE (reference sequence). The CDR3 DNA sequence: TGTGCCAGCAGCTTGGACAGGGTCTATGGCTACACCTTC. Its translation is CASSLDRVYGYTF.

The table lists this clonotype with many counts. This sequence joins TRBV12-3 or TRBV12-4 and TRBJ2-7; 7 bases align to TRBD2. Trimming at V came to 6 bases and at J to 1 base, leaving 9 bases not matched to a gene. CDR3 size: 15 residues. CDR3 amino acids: CASSQPGGSSYEQYF. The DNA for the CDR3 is TGTGCCAGCAGCCAACCGGGCGGGAGTTCCTACGAGCAGTACTTC.

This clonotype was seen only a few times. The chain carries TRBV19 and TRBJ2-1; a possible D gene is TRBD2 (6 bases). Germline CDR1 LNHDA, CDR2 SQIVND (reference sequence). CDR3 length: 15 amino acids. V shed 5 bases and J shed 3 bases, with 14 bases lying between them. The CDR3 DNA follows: TGTGCCAGTAGTCCTACTAGCTCCTTCTACAATGAGCAGTTCTTC. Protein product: CASSPTSSFYNEQFF.

Here the CDR3 reads CASSFLQVLNGAQYF. As DNA, the CDR3 is TGTGCCAGCAGCTTCTTACAGGTCTTGAATGGGGCGCAGTATTTT. V usage is TRBV7-2 and J usage is TRBJ2-3; the D gene is possibly TRBD1 (5 bases). The CDR3 spans 15 residues. Trimming removed 3 bases at V and 10 bases at J, with 20 bases between. CDR1 and CDR2 (germline): SGHTA, FQGNSA. Supplemented by reference TRBV7-2 and TRBJ2-3, the full variable domain reads GAGVSQSPSNKVTEKGKDVELRCDPISGHTALYWYRQSLGQGLEFLIYFQGNSAPDKSGLPSDRFSAERTGGSVSTLTIQRTQQEDSAVYLCASSFLQVLNGAQYFGPGTRLTVL.

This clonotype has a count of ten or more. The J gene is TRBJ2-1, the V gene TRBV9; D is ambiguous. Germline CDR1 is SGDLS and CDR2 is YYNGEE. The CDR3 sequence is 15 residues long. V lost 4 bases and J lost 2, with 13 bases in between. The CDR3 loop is CASSPSVNTYNEQFF. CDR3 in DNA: TGTGCCAGCAGCCCTTCCGTGAACACCTACAATGAGCAGTTCTTC. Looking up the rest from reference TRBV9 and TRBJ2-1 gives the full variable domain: DSGVTQTPKHLITATGQRVTLRCSPRSGDLSVYWYQQSLDQGLQFLIQYYNGEERAKGNILERFSAQQFPDLHSELNLSSLELGDSALYFCASSPSVNTYNEQFFGPGTRLTVL.

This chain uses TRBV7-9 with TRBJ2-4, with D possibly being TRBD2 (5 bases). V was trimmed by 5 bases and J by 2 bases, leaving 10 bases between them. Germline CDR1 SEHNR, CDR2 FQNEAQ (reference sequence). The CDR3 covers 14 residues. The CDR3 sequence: CASSPTGTKNIQYF. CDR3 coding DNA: TGTGCCAGCAGCCCCACGGGAACCAAAAACATTCAGTACTTC. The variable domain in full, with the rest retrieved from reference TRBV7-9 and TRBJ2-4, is DTGVSQNPRHKITKRGQNVTFRCDPISEHNRLYWYRQTLGQGPEFLTYFQNEAQLEKSRLLSDRFSAERPKGSFSTLEIQRTEQGDSAMYLCASSPTGTKNIQYFGAGTRLSVL.

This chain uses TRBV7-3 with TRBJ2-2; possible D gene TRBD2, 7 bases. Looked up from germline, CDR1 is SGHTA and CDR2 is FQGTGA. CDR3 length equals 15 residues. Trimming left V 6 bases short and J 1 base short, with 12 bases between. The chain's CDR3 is CASSKGGVNTGELFF. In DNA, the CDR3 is TGTGCCAGCAGTAAAGGGGGGGTGAACACCGGGGAGCTGTTTTTT.

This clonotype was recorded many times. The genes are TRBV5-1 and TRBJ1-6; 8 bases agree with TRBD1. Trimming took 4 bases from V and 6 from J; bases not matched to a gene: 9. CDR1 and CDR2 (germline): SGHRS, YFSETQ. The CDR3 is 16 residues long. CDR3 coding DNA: TGCGCCAGCAGCGTACAGGGGGAGGTGCGTAATTCACCCCTCCACTTT. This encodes CASSVQGEVRNSPLHF. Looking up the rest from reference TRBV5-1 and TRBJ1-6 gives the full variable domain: KAGVTQTPRYLIKTRGQQVTLSCSPISGHRSVSWYQQTPGQGLQFLFEYFSETQRNKGNFPGRFSGRQFSNSRSEMNVSTLELGDSALYLCASSVQGEVRNSPLHFGNGTRLTVT.

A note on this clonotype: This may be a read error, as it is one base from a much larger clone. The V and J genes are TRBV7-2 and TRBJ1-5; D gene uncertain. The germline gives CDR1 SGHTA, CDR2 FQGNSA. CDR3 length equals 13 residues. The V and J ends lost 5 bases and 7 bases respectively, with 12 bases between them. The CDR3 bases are TGTGCCAGCAGCCTCATTGCGGCCCAGCCCCAGCATTTT. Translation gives CASSLIAAQPQHF.

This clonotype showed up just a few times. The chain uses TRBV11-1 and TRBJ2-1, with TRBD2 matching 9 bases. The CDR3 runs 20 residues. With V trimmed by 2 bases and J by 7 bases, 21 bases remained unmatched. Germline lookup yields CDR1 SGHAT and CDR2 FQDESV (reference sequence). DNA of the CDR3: TGTGCCAGCAGCTTAAAGGTAGCGGGAGACCTTGGCTACTACGTGAATGAGCAGTTCTTC. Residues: CASSLKVAGDLGYYVNEQFF.

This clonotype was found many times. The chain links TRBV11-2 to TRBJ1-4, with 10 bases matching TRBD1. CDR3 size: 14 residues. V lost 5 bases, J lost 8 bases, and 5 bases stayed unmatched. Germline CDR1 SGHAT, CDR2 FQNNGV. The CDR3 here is CASSPTGGKEKLFF. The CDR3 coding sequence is TGTGCCAGCAGCCCGACAGGGGGCAAAGAAAAACTGTTTTTT.

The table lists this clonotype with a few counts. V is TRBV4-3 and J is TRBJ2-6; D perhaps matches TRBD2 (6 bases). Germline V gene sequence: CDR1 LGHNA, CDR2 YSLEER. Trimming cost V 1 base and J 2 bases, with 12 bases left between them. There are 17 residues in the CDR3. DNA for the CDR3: TGCGCCAGCAGCCAAGTCGCCGGGAGAGCTGGGGCCAACGTCCTGACTTTC. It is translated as CASSQVAGRAGANVLTF.

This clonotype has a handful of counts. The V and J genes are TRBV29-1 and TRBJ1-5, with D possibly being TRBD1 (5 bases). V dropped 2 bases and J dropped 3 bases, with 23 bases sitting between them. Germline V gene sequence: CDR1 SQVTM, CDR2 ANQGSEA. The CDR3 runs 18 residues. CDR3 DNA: TGCAGCGTTGAAAACCCCCAGGGTAATAAGGGCCTCAATCAGCCCCAGCATTTT. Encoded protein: CSVENPQGNKGLNQPQHF.